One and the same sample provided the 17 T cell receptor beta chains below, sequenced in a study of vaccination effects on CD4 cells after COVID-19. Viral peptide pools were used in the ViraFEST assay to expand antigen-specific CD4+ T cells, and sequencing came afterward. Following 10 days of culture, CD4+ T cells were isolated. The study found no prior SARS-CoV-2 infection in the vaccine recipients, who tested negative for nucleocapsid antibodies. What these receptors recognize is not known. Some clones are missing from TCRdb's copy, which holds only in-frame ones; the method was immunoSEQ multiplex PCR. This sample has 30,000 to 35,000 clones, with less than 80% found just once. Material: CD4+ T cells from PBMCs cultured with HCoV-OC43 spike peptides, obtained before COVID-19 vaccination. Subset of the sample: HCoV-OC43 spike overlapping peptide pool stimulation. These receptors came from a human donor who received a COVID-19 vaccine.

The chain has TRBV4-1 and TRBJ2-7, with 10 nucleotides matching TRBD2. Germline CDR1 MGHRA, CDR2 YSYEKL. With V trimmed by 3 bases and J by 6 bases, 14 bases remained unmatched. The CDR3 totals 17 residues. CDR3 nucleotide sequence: TGCGCCAGCAGCCATTCCAATATTGGGCTAGCGGGAGCCGAGCAGTACTTC. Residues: CASSHSNIGLAGAEQYF.

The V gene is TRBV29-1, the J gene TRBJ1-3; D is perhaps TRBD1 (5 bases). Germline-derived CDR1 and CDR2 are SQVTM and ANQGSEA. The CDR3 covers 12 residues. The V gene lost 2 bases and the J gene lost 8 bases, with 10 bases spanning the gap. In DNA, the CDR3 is TGCAGCGTTGAACTGGGGGGAGACACCATATATTTT. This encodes CSVELGGDTIYF. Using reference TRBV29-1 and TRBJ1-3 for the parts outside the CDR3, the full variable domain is SAVISQKPSRDICQRGTSLTIQCQVDSQVTMMFWYRQQPGQSLTLIATANQGSEATYESGFVIDKFPISRPNLTFSTLTVSNMSPEDSSIYLCSVELGGDTIYFGEGSWLTVV.

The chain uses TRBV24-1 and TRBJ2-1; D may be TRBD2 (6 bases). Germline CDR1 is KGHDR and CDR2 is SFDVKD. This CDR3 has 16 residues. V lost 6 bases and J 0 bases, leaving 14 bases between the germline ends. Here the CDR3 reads CATSPSVYSSYNEQFF. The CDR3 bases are TGTGCCACCAGTCCTAGCGTGTATAGCTCCTACAATGAGCAGTTCTTC.

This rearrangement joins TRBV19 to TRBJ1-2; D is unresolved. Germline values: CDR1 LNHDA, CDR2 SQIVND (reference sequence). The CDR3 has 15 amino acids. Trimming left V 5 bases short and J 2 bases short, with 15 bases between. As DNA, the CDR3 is TGTGCCAGTAGTCTGACCGCATTTGAGAACTATGGCTACACCTTC. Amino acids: CASSLTAFENYGYTF. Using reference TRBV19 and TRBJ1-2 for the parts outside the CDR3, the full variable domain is DGGITQSPKYLFRKEGQNVTLSCEQNLNHDAMYWYRQDPGQGLRLIYYSQIVNDFQKGDIAEGYSVSREKKESFPLTVTSAQKNPTAFYLCASSLTAFENYGYTFGSGTRLTVV.

The CDR3 here is CASSFEGRPNSPLHF. CDR3 DNA sequence: TGTGCCAGCAGCTTCGAGGGGCGTCCCAATTCACCCCTCCACTTT. This rearrangement joins TRBV11-3 to TRBJ1-6, with D possibly matching TRBD1 (5 bases). Trimming shortened V by 3 bases and J by 7 bases, and 13 bases separated the two germline ends. CDR1 is SGHNT and CDR2 is YENEEA in the germline V gene. CDR3 size: 15 residues.

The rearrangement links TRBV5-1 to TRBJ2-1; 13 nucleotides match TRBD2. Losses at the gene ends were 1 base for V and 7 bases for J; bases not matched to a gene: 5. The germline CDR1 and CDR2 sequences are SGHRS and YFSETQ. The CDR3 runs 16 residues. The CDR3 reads CASSLTSGGAGNEQFF. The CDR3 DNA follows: TGCGCCAGCAGCTTGACTAGCGGGGGGGCTGGGAATGAGCAGTTCTTC. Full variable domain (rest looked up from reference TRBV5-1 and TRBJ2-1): KAGVTQTPRYLIKTRGQQVTLSCSPISGHRSVSWYQQTPGQGLQFLFEYFSETQRNKGNFPGRFSGRQFSNSRSEMNVSTLELGDSALYLCASSLTSGGAGNEQFFGPGTRLTVL.

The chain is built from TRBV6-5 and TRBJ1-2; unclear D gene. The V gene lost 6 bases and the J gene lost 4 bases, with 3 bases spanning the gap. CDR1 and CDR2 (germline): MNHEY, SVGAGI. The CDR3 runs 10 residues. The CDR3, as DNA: TGTGCCAGCAGCCTCTATGGCTACACCTTC. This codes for CASSLYGYTF.

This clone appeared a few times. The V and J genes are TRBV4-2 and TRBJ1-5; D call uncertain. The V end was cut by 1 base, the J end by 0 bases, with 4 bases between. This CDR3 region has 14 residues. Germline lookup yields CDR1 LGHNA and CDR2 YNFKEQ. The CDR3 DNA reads TGTGCCAGCAGCCAAGGGAGTAGCAATCAGCCCCAGCATTTT. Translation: CASSQGSSNQPQHF.

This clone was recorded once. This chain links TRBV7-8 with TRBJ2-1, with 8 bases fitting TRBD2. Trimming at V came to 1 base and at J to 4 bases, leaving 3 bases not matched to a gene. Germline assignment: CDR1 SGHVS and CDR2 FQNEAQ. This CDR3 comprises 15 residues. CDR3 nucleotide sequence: TGTGCCAGCAGCTTAGTTAGCGGGACATACAATGAGCAGTTCTTC. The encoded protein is CASSLVSGTYNEQFF.

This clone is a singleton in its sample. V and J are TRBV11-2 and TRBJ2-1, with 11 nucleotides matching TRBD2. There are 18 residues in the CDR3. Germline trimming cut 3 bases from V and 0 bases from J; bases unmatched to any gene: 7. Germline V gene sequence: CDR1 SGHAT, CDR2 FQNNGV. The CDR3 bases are TGTGCCAGCAGCTTCCCCGTGACTAGCGGGGCCTCCTACAATGAGCAGTTCTTC. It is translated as CASSFPVTSGASYNEQFF. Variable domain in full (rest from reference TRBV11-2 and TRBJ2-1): EAGVAQSPRYKIIEKRQSVAFWCNPISGHATLYWYQQILGQGPKLLIQFQNNGVVDDSQLPKDRFSAERLKGVDSTLKIQPAKLEDSAVYLCASSFPVTSGASYNEQFFGPGTRLTVL.

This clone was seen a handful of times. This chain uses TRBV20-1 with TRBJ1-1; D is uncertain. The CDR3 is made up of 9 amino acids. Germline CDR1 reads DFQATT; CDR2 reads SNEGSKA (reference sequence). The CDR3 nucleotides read TGCAGCCTGGGGTTCGGAGCTTTCTTT. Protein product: CSLGFGAFF.

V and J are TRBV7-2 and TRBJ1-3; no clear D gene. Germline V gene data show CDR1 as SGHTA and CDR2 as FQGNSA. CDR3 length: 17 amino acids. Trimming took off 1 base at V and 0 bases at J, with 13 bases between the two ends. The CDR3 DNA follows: TGTGCCAGCAGCTTAGTTGAGGGTTGGTCCTCTGGAAACACCATATATTTT. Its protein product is CASSLVEGWSSGNTIYF.

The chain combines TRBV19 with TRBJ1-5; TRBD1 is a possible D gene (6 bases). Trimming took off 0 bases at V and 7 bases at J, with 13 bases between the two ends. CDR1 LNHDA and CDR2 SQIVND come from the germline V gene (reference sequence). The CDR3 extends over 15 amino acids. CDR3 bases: TGTGCCAGTAGTATAGATCGGGGACAAGGGCAGCCCCAGCATTTT. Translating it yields CASSIDRGQGQPQHF.

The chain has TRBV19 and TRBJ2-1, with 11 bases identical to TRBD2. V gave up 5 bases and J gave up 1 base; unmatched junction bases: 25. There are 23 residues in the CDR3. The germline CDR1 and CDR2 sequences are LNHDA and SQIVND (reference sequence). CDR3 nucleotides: TGTGCCAGTAGTTGGAGCTCAGGACAGTCTGGTAGCGGGAGGGCCCTGTCCTACAATGAGCAGTTCTTC. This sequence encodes CASSWSSGQSGSGRALSYNEQFF. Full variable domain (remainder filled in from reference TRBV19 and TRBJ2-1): DGGITQSPKYLFRKEGQNVTLSCEQNLNHDAMYWYRQDPGQGLRLIYYSQIVNDFQKGDIAEGYSVSREKKESFPLTVTSAQKNPTAFYLCASSWSSGQSGSGRALSYNEQFFGPGTRLTVL.

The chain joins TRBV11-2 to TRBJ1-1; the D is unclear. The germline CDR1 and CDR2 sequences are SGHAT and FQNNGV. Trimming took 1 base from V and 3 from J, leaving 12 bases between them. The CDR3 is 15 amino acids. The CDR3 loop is CASSLVNSPYTEAFF. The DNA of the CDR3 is TGTGCCAGCAGCTTAGTGAACAGCCCGTACACTGAAGCTTTCTTT.

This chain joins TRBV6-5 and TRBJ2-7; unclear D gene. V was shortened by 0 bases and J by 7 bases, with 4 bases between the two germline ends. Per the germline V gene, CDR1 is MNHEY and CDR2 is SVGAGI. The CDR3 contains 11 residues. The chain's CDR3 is CASSYSREQYF. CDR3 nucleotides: TGTGCCAGCAGTTACTCGAGGGAGCAGTACTTC.

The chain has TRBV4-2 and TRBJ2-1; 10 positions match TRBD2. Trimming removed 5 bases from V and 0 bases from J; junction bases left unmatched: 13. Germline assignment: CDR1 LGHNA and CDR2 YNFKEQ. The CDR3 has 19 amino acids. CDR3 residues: CASSVESGRGPYSYNEQFF. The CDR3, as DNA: TGTGCCAGCAGCGTAGAGAGCGGGAGGGGCCCCTACTCCTACAATGAGCAGTTCTTC.